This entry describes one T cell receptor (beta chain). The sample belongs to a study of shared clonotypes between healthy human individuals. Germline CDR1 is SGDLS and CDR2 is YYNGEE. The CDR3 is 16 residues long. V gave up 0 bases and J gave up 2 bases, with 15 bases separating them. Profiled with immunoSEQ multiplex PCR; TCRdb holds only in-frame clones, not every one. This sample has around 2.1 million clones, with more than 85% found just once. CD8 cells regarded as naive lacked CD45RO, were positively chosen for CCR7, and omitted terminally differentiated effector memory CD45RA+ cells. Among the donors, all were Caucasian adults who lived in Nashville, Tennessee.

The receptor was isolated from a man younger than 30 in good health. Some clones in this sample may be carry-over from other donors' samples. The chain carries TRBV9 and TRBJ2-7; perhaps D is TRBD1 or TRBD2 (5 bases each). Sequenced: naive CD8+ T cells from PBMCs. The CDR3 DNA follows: TGTGCCAGCAGCGTAGAACCCGGGGCGAAGCCCTACGAGCAGTACTTC. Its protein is CASSVEPGAKPYEQYF. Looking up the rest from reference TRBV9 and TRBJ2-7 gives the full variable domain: DSGVTQTPKHLITATGQRVTLRCSPRSGDLSVYWYQQSLDQGLQFLIQYYNGEERAKGNILERFSAQQFPDLHSELNLSSLELGDSALYFCASSVEPGAKPYEQYFGPGTRLTVT.